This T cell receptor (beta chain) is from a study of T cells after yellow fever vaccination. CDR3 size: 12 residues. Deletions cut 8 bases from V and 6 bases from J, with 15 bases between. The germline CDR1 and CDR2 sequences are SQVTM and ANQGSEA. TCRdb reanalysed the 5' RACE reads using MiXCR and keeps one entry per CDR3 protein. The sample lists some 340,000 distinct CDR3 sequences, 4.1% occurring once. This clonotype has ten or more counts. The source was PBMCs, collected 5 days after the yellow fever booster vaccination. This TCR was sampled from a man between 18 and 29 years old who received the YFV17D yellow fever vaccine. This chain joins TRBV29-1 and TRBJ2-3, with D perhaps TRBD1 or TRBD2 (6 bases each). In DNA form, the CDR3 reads TGCAGCCTTAGGGGGGTGAGGGATACGCAGTATTTT. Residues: CSLRGVRDTQYF.